What follows are 24 T cell receptor beta chains derived from one specimen sequenced in a study of CD8+CD57+ T cells in acquired aplastic anemia. Genomic DNA provided the template from which TCR beta VDJ and CDR3 profiles were obtained. TCRdb recomputed calls from the reads with MiXCR, one row per CDR3 protein. The table has hundreds of thousands of distinct CDR3 sequences, 65% to 75% seen once. Sequenced sample: sorted CD4+, CD8+, or CD8+CD57+ T cells (not recorded which) from PBMCs. Every receptor here comes from a human donor in good health, serving as a control.

The rearrangement joins TRBV29-1 to TRBJ2-3; TRBD1 matches 7 bases. CDR3 length: 11 amino acids. Looked up from germline, CDR1 is SQVTM and CDR2 is ANQGSEA. The V and J ends lost 7 bases and 4 bases, in that order; junction bases with no gene match: 2. For the CDR3, the DNA is TGCAGCGGACAGGGATCAGATACGCAGTATTTT. Its translation: CSGQGSDTQYF.

Many counts were recorded for this clonotype. V gene TRBV7-2 combines with J gene TRBJ2-7; D not certain. Germline-derived CDR1 and CDR2 are SGHTA and FQGNSA. Trimming shortened V by 1 base and J by 4 bases, and 5 bases separated the two germline ends. The CDR3 covers 12 residues. The CDR3 bases are TGTGCCAGCAGCTTAGAATGGTACGAGCAGTACTTC. It specifies CASSLEWYEQYF.

V usage is TRBV10-3 and J usage is TRBJ2-7, with 13 positions matching TRBD2. This CDR3 is 15 amino acids long. V trimming: 4 bases; J trimming: 6 bases; junction bases outside the gene matches: 6. Germline values: CDR1 ENHRY, CDR2 SYGVKD. This chain's CDR3 is CAISATSGRTGEQYF. Written as DNA, the CDR3 is TGTGCCATCAGTGCGACTAGCGGGAGGACCGGCGAGCAGTACTTC.

This clonotype was counted many times. The chain couples TRBV7-2 to TRBJ1-5; D is perhaps TRBD1 (6 bases). The V gene's germline CDR1 is SGHTA and CDR2 FQGNSA. The CDR3 covers 15 residues. The germline V and J ends were trimmed by 5 bases and 5 bases, with 16 bases remaining between them. DNA for the CDR3: TGTGCCAGCAGCCCGCAGGGGAGTGAGGATCAGCCCCAGCATTTT. The encoded protein is CASSPQGSEDQPQHF.

This clonotype was counted a single time. J is TRBJ2-2 and V is TRBV12-3 or TRBV12-4; D is perhaps TRBD1 or TRBD2 (5 bases each). This CDR3 is 16 amino acids long. The germline V and J ends were trimmed by 5 bases and 6 bases, with 19 bases remaining between them. CDR3 in amino acids: CASSPGTQMLAGELFF. CDR3 DNA sequence: TGTGCCAGCAGTCCGGGGACCCAAATGTTAGCCGGGGAGCTGTTTTTT.

In this sample, this clonotype turned up many times. The rearrangement links TRBV24-1 to TRBJ1-1; D is ambiguous. The CDR3 is 13 amino acids. V was pared by 5 bases and J by 5 bases, with 11 bases between. Germline-derived CDR1 and CDR2 are KGHDR and SFDVKD. The CDR3 DNA is TGTGCCACCAGTGGAGCGGGGAGGACTGAAGCTTTCTTT. Its translation is CATSGAGRTEAFF.

Note on this clonotype: One junction end disagrees with the germline gene, perhaps due to a read error. This sequence joins TRBV25-1 and TRBJ1-2; D is unresolved. Germline V gene lookup returns CDR1 MGHDK and CDR2 SYGVNS. CDR3 length: 13 amino acids. CDR3 protein: CASSWGDDYGYSF. In DNA form, the CDR3 reads TGTGCCAGCAGTTGGGGAGACGACTATGGCTACTCCTTC.

V is TRBV20-1 and J is TRBJ1-2; the D is unclear. V lost 1 base, J lost 6 bases, and 12 bases lay in between. There are 13 residues in the CDR3. The V gene's germline CDR1 is DFQATT and CDR2 SNEGSKA (reference sequence). In nucleotides, the CDR3 is TGCAGTGCTAGAGCCAAGGCCGGGGATGGCTACACCTTC. Its protein is CSARAKAGDGYTF.

On this clonotype itself: A junction end diverges from the germline sequence, so it may reflect a read error. The genes are TRBV9 and TRBJ2-1; the D is unclear. CDR1 and CDR2 (germline): SGDLS, YYNGEE. CDR3 length: 14 residues. CDR3 loop: CASSVNDEENSPLF. CDR3 DNA sequence: TGTGCCAGCAGCGTGAATGACGAGGAAAATTCACCCCTCTTC.

A word on this clonotype: The CDR3 does not close with the conserved phenylalanine or tryptophan, likely indicating a read error. The DNA is left out, because the CDR3 cannot be placed on it with certainty; the CDR3 is given as TCRdb lists it. The gene calls are TRBV7-9 and TRBJ2-1; TRBD2, as called in the table, went unchecked against the DNA. With termini counted, the CDR3 has 13 amino acids. Looked up from germline, CDR1 is SEHNR and CDR2 is FQNEAQ (reference sequence). The CDR3 is CASTRRQEPYGYT.

This clonotype was seen ten or more times. The chain joins TRBV9 to TRBJ2-3; TRBD2 matches 7 bases. Germline trimming cut 0 bases from V and 4 bases from J; bases unmatched to any gene: 5. Germline CDR1 is SGDLS and CDR2 is YYNGEE. This CDR3 contains 15 residues. The CDR3 here is CASSVGGGSSDTQYF. The CDR3 DNA is TGTGCCAGCAGCGTAGGCGGGGGTAGCTCAGATACGCAGTATTTT.

This clonotype was detected once. One base away lies a much larger clone, so this may be a sequencing read error. The chain recombines TRBV28 with TRBJ2-1; weak D call: TRBD1 (5 bases). CDR1 is MDHEN and CDR2 is SYDVKM in the germline V gene. This CDR3 has 15 amino acids. The CDR3 sequence: CASSPDTRSHNEQFF. The CDR3, as DNA: TGTGCCAGCAGTCCGGACACTCGCTCCCACAATGAGCAGTTCTTC.

V gene TRBV5-6 combines with J gene TRBJ1-1, with D uncertain. CDR1 is SGHDT, CDR2 YYEEEE, per germline. The CDR3 contains 14 residues. The ends were cut back, 4 bases at V and 6 bases at J, with 16 bases in the middle. For the CDR3, the DNA is TGTGCCAGCAGCAAGGACGATCCCGCGGCTGAAGCTTTCTTT. It specifies CASSKDDPAAEAFF.

A remark on this clonotype: The DNA is left out, because the CDR3 cannot be placed on it with certainty; the CDR3 is given as TCRdb lists it. This chain uses TRBV7-2 with TRBJ2-5. Germline V gene lookup returns CDR1 SGHTA and CDR2 FQGNSA. The CDR3 is 15 amino acids in total, end residues counted. The CDR3 loop is CASSLWNTRYFGEYF.

This clonotype appeared many times. The DNA of the CDR3 is TGTGCCAGCAGTTTATGGAACAATGAGCAGTTCTTC. It codes for CASSLWNNEQFF. This chain uses TRBV12-3 or TRBV12-4 with TRBJ2-1; D gene unclear. With 2 bases removed from V and 5 bases from J, the gap between germline ends came to 4 bases. The CDR3 has 12 residues.

Concerning this clonotype: Mismatch with germline at one junction end may stem from a read error. The V call is TRBV20-1, the J call TRBJ2-3; 8 positions match TRBD1. Germline V CDR1 and CDR2: DFQATT, SNEGSKA (reference sequence). The CDR3 extends over 11 amino acids. The DNA for the CDR3 is TGCAGTGCTAGAGATGGCGCAGGGGGCAATTTT. It encodes CSARDGAGGNF.

The V call is TRBV20-1, the J call TRBJ1-1; TRBD1 is a possible D gene (6 bases). The germline gives CDR1 DFQATT, CDR2 SNEGSKA (reference sequence). This CDR3 comprises 11 residues. Trimming cost V 6 bases and J 6 bases, with 11 bases left between them. The CDR3 loop reads CSAHGQPEAFF. The CDR3 bases are TGCAGTGCGCACGGACAGCCTGAAGCTTTCTTT.

Turning to this clonotype: The junction does not match germline at one end; this may be a read error. This chain joins TRBV13 and TRBJ2-7; D gene unclear. Germline V gene sequence: CDR1 PRHDT, CDR2 FYEKMQ (reference sequence). This CDR3 is 16 amino acids long. The CDR3 reads CASSLGRRRSSYKQYF. The DNA for the CDR3 is TGTGCCAGCAGCTTAGGTCGAAGGCGGAGCTCCTACAAGCAGTACTTC. The full variable domain, its missing parts supplied by reference TRBV13 and TRBJ2-7, is AAGVIQSPRHLIKEKRETATLKCYPIPRHDTVYWYQQGPGQDPQFLISFYEKMQSDKGSIPDRFSAQQFSDYHSELNMSSLELGDSALYFCASSLGRRRSSYKQYFGPGTRLTVT.

This clonotype was detected a few times. The rearrangement links TRBV10-3 to TRBJ1-5; D may be TRBD1 (5 bases). CDR3 length equals 14 residues. Trimming stripped 5 bases from V and 3 bases from J, with 11 bases between. Looked up from germline, CDR1 is ENHRY and CDR2 is SYGVKD. CDR3 sequence: CAISTDTYNQPQHF. CDR3 bases: TGTGCCATCAGTACGGACACATACAATCAGCCCCAGCATTTT.

The chain employs TRBV5-4 and TRBJ2-5; 7 bases agree with TRBD1. Unmatched junction bases numbered 17, after V lost 4 bases and J lost 2 bases. Per germline, CDR1 SGHNT and CDR2 YYREEE (reference sequence). CDR3 size: 18 residues. The DNA for the CDR3 is TGTGCCAGCAGCCGAGACAGGGCAGGGGTCGGTATGCAAGAGACCCAGTACTTC. It specifies CASSRDRAGVGMQETQYF.

Points on this clonotype: Without the conserved terminal phenylalanine or tryptophan, this CDR3 likely stems from a read error. It is unclear where the CDR3 begins or ends on the DNA, so no DNA is shown, and the CDR3 is as TCRdb lists it. The rearrangement links TRBV2 to TRBJ1-6. Inclusive of both ends, the CDR3 amounts to 16 amino acids. Germline loops: CDR1 SNHLY, CDR2 FYNNEI. The CDR3 is CASRTGREGYNSPLLG.

The genes are TRBV12-3 or TRBV12-4 and TRBJ1-3, with D unresolved. CDR3 length equals 11 residues. V lost 7 bases to trimming and J lost 7 bases, with 8 bases between them. CDR3 coding DNA: TGTGCCAGCAATCTGTGGAACACCATATATTTT. It yields the protein CASNLWNTIYF.

This sequence joins TRBV11-2 and TRBJ2-2; D is uncertain. With 1 base removed from V and 3 bases from J, the gap between germline ends came to 12 bases. The length of the CDR3 is 16 residues. Looked up from germline, CDR1 is SGHAT and CDR2 is FQNNGV. The chain's CDR3 is CASSLGQFAYTGELFF. The CDR3 nucleotides read TGTGCCAGCAGCTTAGGTCAATTTGCGTACACCGGGGAGCTGTTTTTT.

This chain uses TRBV7-6 with TRBJ2-1, with D perhaps matching TRBD2 (5 bases). V was pared by 5 bases and J by 16 bases, with 24 bases between. The CDR3 has 14 residues. CDR1 and CDR2 (germline): SGHVS, FNYEAQ. CDR3: CASSQLLGETQYFF. The CDR3 DNA is TGTGCCAGCAGCCAACTACTAGGAGAGACGCAGTATTTCTTC.